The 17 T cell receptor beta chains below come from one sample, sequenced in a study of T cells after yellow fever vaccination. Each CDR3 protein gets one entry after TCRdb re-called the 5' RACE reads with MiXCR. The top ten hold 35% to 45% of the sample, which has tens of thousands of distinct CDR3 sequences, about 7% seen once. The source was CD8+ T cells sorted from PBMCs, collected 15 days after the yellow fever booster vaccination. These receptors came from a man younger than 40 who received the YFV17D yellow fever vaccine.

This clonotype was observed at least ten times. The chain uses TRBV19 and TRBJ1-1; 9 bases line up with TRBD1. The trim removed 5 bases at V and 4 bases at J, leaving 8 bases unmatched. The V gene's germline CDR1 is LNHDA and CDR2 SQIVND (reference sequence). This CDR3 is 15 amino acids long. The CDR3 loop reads CASSVTGGWGTEAFF. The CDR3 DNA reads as TGTGCCAGTAGTGTCACAGGGGGCTGGGGCACTGAAGCTTTCTTT.

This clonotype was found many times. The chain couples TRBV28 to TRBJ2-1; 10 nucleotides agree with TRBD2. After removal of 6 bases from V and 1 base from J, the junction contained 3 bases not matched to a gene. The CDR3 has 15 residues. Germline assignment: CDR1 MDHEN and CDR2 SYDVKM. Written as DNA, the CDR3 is TGTGCCAGCAGCGATAGCGGGAGGTCCTACAATGAGCAGTTCTTC. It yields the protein CASSDSGRSYNEQFF.

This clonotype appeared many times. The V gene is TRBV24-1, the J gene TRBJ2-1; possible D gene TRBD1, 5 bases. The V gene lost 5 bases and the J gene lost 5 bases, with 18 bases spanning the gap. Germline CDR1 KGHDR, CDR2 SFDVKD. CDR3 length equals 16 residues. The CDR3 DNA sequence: TGTGCCACCAGTGCAGGGCATGCGTCCCTCGACAATGAGCAGTTCTTC. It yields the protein CATSAGHASLDNEQFF.

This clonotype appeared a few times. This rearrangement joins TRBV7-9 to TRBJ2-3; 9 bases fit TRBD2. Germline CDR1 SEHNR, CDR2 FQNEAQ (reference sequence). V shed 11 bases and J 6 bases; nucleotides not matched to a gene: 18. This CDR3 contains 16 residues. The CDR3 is CAARSWREGLADTQYF. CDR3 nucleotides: TGTGCCGCTCGATCTTGGCGGGAGGGCCTGGCGGATACGCAGTATTTT.

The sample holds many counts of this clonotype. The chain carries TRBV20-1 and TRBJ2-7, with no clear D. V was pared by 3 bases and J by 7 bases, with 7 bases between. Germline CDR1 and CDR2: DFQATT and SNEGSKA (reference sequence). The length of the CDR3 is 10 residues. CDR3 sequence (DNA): TGCAGTGCTAGCTATCTGGAGCAGTACTTC. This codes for CSASYLEQYF.

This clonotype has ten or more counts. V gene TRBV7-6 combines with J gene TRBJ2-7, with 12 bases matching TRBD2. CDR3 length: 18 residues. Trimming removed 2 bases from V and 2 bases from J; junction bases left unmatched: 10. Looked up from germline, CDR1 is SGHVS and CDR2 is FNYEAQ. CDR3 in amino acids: CASSLSPSGRAVAYEQYF. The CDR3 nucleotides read TGTGCCAGCAGCTTAAGTCCTAGCGGGAGGGCCGTAGCCTACGAGCAGTACTTC.

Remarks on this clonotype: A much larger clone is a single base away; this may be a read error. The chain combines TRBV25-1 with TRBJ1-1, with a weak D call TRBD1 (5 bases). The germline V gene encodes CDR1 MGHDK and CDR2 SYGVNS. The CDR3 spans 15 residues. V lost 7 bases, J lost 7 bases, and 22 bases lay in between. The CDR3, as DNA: TGTGCCAGCACTACCCCTATGGGGGGGACCATTGAAGCTTTCTTT. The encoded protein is CASTTPMGGTIEAFF.

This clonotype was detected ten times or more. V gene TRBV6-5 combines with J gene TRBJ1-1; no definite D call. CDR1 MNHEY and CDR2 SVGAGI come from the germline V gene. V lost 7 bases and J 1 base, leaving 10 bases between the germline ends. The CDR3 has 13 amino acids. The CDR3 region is CASKGGGNTEAFF. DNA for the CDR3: TGTGCCAGCAAAGGTGGAGGGAACACTGAAGCTTTCTTT.

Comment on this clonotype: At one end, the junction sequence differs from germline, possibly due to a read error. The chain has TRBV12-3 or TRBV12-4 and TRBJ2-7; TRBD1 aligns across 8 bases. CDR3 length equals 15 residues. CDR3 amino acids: CASRTGTGRNYGQYF. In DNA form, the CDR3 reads TGTGCCAGCAGGACCGGGACAGGAAGAAACTACGGGCAGTACTTC.

CDR3 coding DNA: TGTGCCGTCTCCAACCAAACCTCCTACAATGAGCAGTTCTTC. Translated: CAVSNQTSYNEQFF. The rearrangement uses TRBV10-3 and TRBJ2-1; D is undetermined. Trimming pared 11 bases from V and 0 bases from J, leaving 14 bases between. The CDR3 extends over 14 amino acids. The germline gives CDR1 ENHRY, CDR2 SYGVKD.

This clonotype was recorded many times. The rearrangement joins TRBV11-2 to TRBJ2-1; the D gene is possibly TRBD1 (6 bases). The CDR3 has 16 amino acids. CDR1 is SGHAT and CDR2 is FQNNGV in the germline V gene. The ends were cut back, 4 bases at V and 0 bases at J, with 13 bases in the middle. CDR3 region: CASSSSGTTSYNEQFF. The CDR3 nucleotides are TGTGCCAGCAGCTCCTCCGGGACAACCTCCTACAATGAGCAGTTCTTC.

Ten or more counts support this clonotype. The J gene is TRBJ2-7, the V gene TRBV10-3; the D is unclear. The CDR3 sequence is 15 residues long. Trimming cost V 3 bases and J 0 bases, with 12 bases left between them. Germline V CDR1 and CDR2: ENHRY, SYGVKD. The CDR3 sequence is CAISDNRASSYEQYF. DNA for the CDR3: TGTGCCATCAGTGATAATCGGGCGAGCTCCTACGAGCAGTACTTC.

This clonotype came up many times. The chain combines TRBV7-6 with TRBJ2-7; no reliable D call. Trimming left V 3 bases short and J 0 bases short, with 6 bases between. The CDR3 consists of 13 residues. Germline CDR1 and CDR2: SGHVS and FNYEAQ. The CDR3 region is CASSFENSYEQYF. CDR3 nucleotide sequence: TGTGCCAGCAGCTTTGAAAACTCCTACGAGCAGTACTTC. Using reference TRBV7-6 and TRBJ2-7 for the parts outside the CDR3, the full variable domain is GAGVSQSPRYKVTKRGQDVALRCDPISGHVSLYWYRQALGQGPEFLTYFNYEAQQDKSGLPNDRFSAERPEGSISTLTIQRTEQRDSAMYRCASSFENSYEQYFGPGTRLTVT.

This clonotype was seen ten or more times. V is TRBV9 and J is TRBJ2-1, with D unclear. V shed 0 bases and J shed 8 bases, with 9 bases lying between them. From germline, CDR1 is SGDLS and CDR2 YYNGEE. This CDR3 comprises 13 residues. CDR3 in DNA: TGTGCCAGCAGCGTAGAAGTGTTGGATGAGCAGTTCTTC. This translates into CASSVEVLDEQFF.

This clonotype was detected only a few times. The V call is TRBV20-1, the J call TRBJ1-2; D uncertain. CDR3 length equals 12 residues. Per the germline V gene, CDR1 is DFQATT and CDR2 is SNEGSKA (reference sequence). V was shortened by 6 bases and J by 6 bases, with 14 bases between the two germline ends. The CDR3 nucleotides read TGCAGTGCCACCCCACGGGCGGATGGCTACACCTTC. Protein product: CSATPRADGYTF.

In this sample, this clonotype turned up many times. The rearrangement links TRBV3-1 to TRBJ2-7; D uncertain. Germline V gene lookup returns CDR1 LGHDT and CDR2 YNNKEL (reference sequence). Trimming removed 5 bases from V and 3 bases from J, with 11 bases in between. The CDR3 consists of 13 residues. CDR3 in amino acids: CASSGGMGYEQYF. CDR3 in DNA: TGTGCCAGCAGCGGCGGTATGGGCTACGAGCAGTACTTC.

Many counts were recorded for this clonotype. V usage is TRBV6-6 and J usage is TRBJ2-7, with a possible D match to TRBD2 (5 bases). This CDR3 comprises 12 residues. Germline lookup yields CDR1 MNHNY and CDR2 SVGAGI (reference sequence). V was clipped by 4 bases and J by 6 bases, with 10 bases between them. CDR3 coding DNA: TGTGCCAGCAGTTTAGGGAGTATCGAGCAGTACTTC. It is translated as CASSLGSIEQYF.